This note documents a single T cell receptor (beta chain) sequence. The germline V and J ends were trimmed by 2 bases and 1 base, with 10 bases remaining between them. This CDR3 has 15 amino acids. CDR1 and CDR2 from the germline V gene are KGHDR and SFDVKD. This record belongs to a study of blood T cell repertoires in COVID-19. Background on the study: Donors in the United States, Italy and Spain gave samples during acute or convalescent COVID-19. From T cells, B-cell-depleted T cells, or PBMCs came the material, which was cDNA or gDNA.

As processed by the authors: Using reference gene primer amplification, nucleated cell counts were estimated. The repertoire was sequenced with immunoSEQ multiplex PCR; TCRdb's copy has only in-frame clones and lacks some. V, J and clone size reflect that table, while D and trimming were determined from the DNA. Of 200,000 to 250,000 clones listed, over 70% are singletons. The chain has TRBV24-1 and TRBJ2-5; D remains ambiguous. Sequenced: peripheral blood. The TCR originated in a woman between 70 and 85 years old with acute or convalescent COVID-19. The DNA of the CDR3 is TGTGCCACCAGTGATTCCACGGGTCCCCAAGAGACCCAGTACTTC. Translating gives CATSDSTGPQETQYF.